One and the same sample provided the 24 T cell receptor beta chains below, sequenced in a study of graft-versus-host responses after intestinal transplantation. These receptors are not linked to any known antigen. Method: immunoSEQ multiplex PCR; TCRdb's copy keeps in-frame clones and lacks some. Counted here are 100,000 or so clones, more than 85% occurring once; the ten biggest clones make up roughly 0.95%. This sample comprised unstimulated CD4+ T cells sorted from spleen or lymph node cells, obtained before transplant. The origin of the receptors is a human donor who was the organ donor for an intestinal transplant.

The chain has TRBV15 and TRBJ2-1; D is undetermined. Germline CDR1 and CDR2: LNHNV and YYDKDF (reference sequence). This CDR3 is built from 13 residues. Trimming pared 2 bases from V and 9 bases from J, leaving 11 bases between. The CDR3 reads CATSRLTRTEQFF. The CDR3 DNA follows: TGTGCCACCAGCAGACTGACCCGTACTGAGCAGTTCTTC.

V gene TRBV5-1 combines with J gene TRBJ1-5; 8 nucleotides match TRBD1. The CDR3 has 14 residues. CDR1 SGHRS and CDR2 YFSETQ come from the germline V gene. Trimming removed 4 bases from V and 6 bases from J; junction bases left unmatched: 6. In DNA form, the CDR3 reads TGCGCCAGCAGCCTTGGACAGGGTAGTCAGCCCCAGCATTTT. Translating it yields CASSLGQGSQPQHF.

Worth noting for this clone: The identical CDR3 is also encoded by other nucleotide sequences in the sample. V is TRBV11-2 and J is TRBJ1-6, with D perhaps TRBD1 (6 bases). CDR3 size: 16 residues. The V gene lost 1 base and the J gene lost 1 base, with 8 bases spanning the gap. Germline V gene data show CDR1 as SGHAT and CDR2 as FQNNGV. CDR3 sequence reads: CASSLAQGSYNSPLHF. As DNA, the CDR3 is TGTGCCAGCAGCTTAGCACAGGGATCCTATAATTCACCCCTCCACTTT.

The genes are TRBV7-8 and TRBJ2-7; the D call may be TRBD1 or TRBD2 (5 bases each). CDR3 length: 14 residues. Germline V lookup: CDR1 SGHVS, CDR2 FQNEAQ. V lost 5 bases and J lost 5, with 16 bases in between. CDR3 amino acids: CASSLSRGDDEQYF. The DNA of the CDR3 is TGTGCCAGCAGCCTATCTCGGGGCGACGACGAGCAGTACTTC.

The chain has TRBV4-1 and TRBJ1-1; maybe TRBD1 (6 bases). CDR3 size: 20 residues. V was cut by 1 base and J by 3 bases, with 27 bases left in between. CDR1 is MGHRA and CDR2 is YSYEKL in the germline V gene. CDR3 region: CASSQGGWPPIGGDYTEAFF. CDR3 coding DNA: TGCGCCAGCAGCCAAGGCGGGTGGCCCCCTATCGGGGGCGACTACACTGAAGCTTTCTTT.

This chain connects TRBV27 to TRBJ2-3; 9 positions agree with TRBD2. With 8 bases clipped from V and 7 bases from J, the junction kept 7 bases outside the gene matches. Germline assignment: CDR1 MNHEY and CDR2 SMNVEV (reference sequence). CDR3 size: 13 residues. CDR3 in DNA: TGTGCCAGCCGCGGGGGGGCCCGGAATACGCAGTATTTT. This translates into CASRGGARNTQYF.

The chain carries TRBV5-4 and TRBJ1-6, with TRBD1 matching over 7 bases. The CDR3 runs to 18 residues. Germline assignment: CDR1 SGHNT and CDR2 YYREEE (reference sequence). V shed 0 bases, J shed 0 bases, and the junction held 6 bases outside the gene matches. In DNA form, the CDR3 reads TGTGCCAGCAGCTTGGGACAGGGCCCCAGCTCCTATAATTCACCCCTCCACTTT. Protein product: CASSLGQGPSSYNSPLHF.

This chain joins TRBV6-5 and TRBJ1-6, with TRBD1 matching over 7 bases. The CDR3 loop spans 15 amino acids. J gave up 5 bases and V 4 bases, and 5 bases lay outside the gene matches. Germline V CDR1 and CDR2: MNHEY, SVGAGI. The CDR3 bases are TGTGCCAGCAGTTCCCAACAGGGGAATAATTCACCCCTCCACTTT. Translating gives CASSSQQGNNSPLHF.

The J gene is TRBJ1-1, the V gene TRBV10-3; D possibly corresponds to TRBD1 (5 bases). The CDR3 covers 13 residues. V was clipped by 3 bases and J by 1 base, with 6 bases between them. Germline values: CDR1 ENHRY, CDR2 SYGVKD. Here the CDR3 reads CAISEGENTEAFF. For the CDR3, the DNA is TGTGCCATCAGTGAAGGGGAGAACACTGAAGCTTTCTTT.

The CDR3 loop is CAISDQGAGEKLFF. The CDR3 nucleotides read TGTGCCATCAGTGACCAGGGGGCAGGTGAAAAACTGTTTTTT. The V gene is TRBV10-3, the J gene TRBJ1-4; 8 nucleotides match TRBD1. After removal of 3 bases from V and 7 bases from J, the junction contained 4 bases not matched to a gene. The germline gives CDR1 ENHRY, CDR2 SYGVKD. The CDR3 spans 14 residues.

The chain joins TRBV7-9 to TRBJ1-4; D remains ambiguous. This CDR3 contains 14 residues. The V and J ends lost 3 bases and 3 bases respectively, with 8 bases between them. The germline V gene encodes CDR1 SEHNR and CDR2 FQNEAQ (reference sequence). DNA of the CDR3: TGTGCCAGCAGCTTCCGGCTATCTAATGAAAAACTGTTTTTT. Amino acid sequence: CASSFRLSNEKLFF.

The rearrangement uses TRBV28 and TRBJ2-7; TRBD2 is a possible D gene (6 bases). The germline V gene encodes CDR1 MDHEN and CDR2 SYDVKM. V lost 3 bases and J 3 bases, leaving 9 bases between the germline ends. CDR3 size: 13 residues. The CDR3, as DNA: TGTGCCAGCAGTTTTCCGGGGGTCTACGAGCAGTACTTC. It translates to CASSFPGVYEQYF.

The rearrangement uses TRBV9 and TRBJ1-6; D is uncertain. Trimming shortened V by 0 bases and J by 7 bases, and 8 bases separated the two germline ends. The CDR3 has 14 amino acids. Looked up from germline, CDR1 is SGDLS and CDR2 is YYNGEE. In nucleotides, the CDR3 is TGTGCCAGCAGCGTAGGACTGGCCAATTCACCCCTCCACTTT. Translation gives CASSVGLANSPLHF.

The V call is TRBV13, the J call TRBJ1-6, with 10 bases lining up with TRBD1. Germline CDR1 and CDR2: PRHDT and FYEKMQ (reference sequence). V was pared by 6 bases and J by 0 bases, with 11 bases of the junction left unmatched. The CDR3 has 19 amino acids. The CDR3 region has the DNA TGTGCCAGCAGAAGACAGGGGGCTCCTACAAACTCCTATAATTCACCCCTCCACTTT. It encodes CASRRQGAPTNSYNSPLHF.

CDR3: CSVEGGLGQETQYF. The CDR3 nucleotides read TGCAGCGTTGAAGGGGGGCTCGGGCAAGAGACCCAGTACTTC. The rearrangement joins TRBV29-1 to TRBJ2-5; perhaps TRBD1 as D (6 bases). The germline V gene encodes CDR1 SQVTM and CDR2 ANQGSEA. Trimming stripped 1 base from V and 2 bases from J, with 11 bases between. The CDR3 spans 14 residues.

CDR3 DNA: TGTGCCAGTAGTCCTGACAGGATTAATTCACCCCTCCACTTT. This translates into CASSPDRINSPLHF. V gene TRBV19 combines with J gene TRBJ1-6, with a weak D call TRBD1 (6 bases). The CDR3 runs 14 residues. Looked up from germline, CDR1 is LNHDA and CDR2 is SQIVND (reference sequence). With 5 bases removed from V and 6 bases from J, the gap between germline ends came to 11 bases.

A few counts support this clone. The chain couples TRBV11-2 to TRBJ2-5; 13 nucleotides align to TRBD2. The J call is uncertain, as TRBJ2-7 better fits the DNA end. This CDR3 contains 17 residues. In germline, CDR1 is SGHAT, CDR2 FQNNGV. CDR3 amino acids: CASSLTSGGFQAYEQYF. The CDR3 nucleotides are TGTGCCAGCAGCCTGACTAGCGGGGGGTTCCAAGCCTACGAGCAGTACTTC.

V usage is TRBV19 and J usage is TRBJ1-5; weak D call: TRBD1 (6 bases). CDR1 is LNHDA, CDR2 SQIVND, per germline (reference sequence). CDR3 size: 15 residues. Trimming took 7 bases from V and 0 from J, leaving 13 bases between them. The chain's CDR3 is CASKTDSYSNQPQHF. The DNA for the CDR3 is TGTGCCAGTAAAACGGACAGTTATAGCAATCAGCCCCAGCATTTT.

CDR3 sequence (DNA): TGTGCCAGTAGAAGCAGGGGCTTTTCCTACGAGCAGTACTTC. It specifies CASRSRGFSYEQYF. The J gene is TRBJ2-7, the V gene TRBV19, with a tentative D call TRBD1 (6 bases). The ends were cut back, 6 bases at V and 1 base at J, with 13 bases in the middle. This CDR3 region has 14 residues. The germline V gene encodes CDR1 LNHDA and CDR2 SQIVND (reference sequence).

This chain links TRBV16 with TRBJ1-1; D may be TRBD1 (5 bases). Per germline, CDR1 KGHSY and CDR2 FQNENV. CDR3 length: 13 residues. V shed 1 base and J shed 5 bases, with 8 bases lying between them. CDR3 sequence: CASSQLRGTEAFF. In nucleotides, the CDR3 is TGTGCCAGCAGCCAATTGAGGGGAACTGAAGCTTTCTTT.

This rearrangement joins TRBV25-1 to TRBJ2-6; D may be TRBD1 (6 bases). The germline gives CDR1 MGHDK, CDR2 SYGVNS. Deletions cut 1 base from V and 0 bases from J, with 10 bases between. This CDR3 is 17 amino acids long. CDR3 DNA: TGTGCCAGCAGTGAATTTGTGGGGGCCTCTGGGGCCAACGTCCTGACTTTC. This translates into CASSEFVGASGANVLTF.

The V and J genes are TRBV29-1 and TRBJ1-4; perhaps TRBD1 as D (5 bases). V was clipped by 8 bases and J by 4 bases, with 14 bases between them. In germline, CDR1 is SQVTM, CDR2 ANQGSEA. There are 13 residues in the CDR3. The CDR3 nucleotides are TGCAGCACCCAAGGGGCGATTAATGAAAAACTGTTTTTT. Amino acids: CSTQGAINEKLFF.

This clone was observed a single time. The rearrangement uses TRBV7-2 and TRBJ1-6; 11 bases are a match to TRBD1. This CDR3 is built from 16 residues. The ends lost 5 bases at V and 8 bases at J; junction bases unmatched: 8. Per the germline V gene, CDR1 is SGHTA and CDR2 is FQGNSA. CDR3: CASSRGGGQGDSPLHF. CDR3 sequence (DNA): TGTGCCAGCAGCCGCGGGGGGGGACAGGGGGATTCACCCCTCCACTTT.

This clone was observed a single time. The chain uses TRBV2 and TRBJ2-3, with D tentatively TRBD2 (6 bases). From germline, CDR1 is SNHLY and CDR2 FYNNEI. V lost 8 bases and J 1 base, leaving 19 bases between the germline ends. This CDR3 comprises 16 residues. The CDR3 DNA is TGTGCCAGCGGGGAACTAGCTCATTCGGGCACAGATACGCAGTATTTT. It translates to CASGELAHSGTDTQYF.